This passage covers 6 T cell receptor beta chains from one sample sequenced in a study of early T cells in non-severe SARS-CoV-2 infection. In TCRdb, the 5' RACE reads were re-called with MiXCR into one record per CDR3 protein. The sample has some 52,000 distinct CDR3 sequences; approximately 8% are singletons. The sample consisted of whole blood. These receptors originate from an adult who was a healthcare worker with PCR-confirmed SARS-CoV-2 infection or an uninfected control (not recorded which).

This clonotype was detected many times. The CDR3 nucleotides read TGCAGTGCTAGAGATTTTAGGGCTAGCACAGATACGCAGTATTTT. As protein: CSARDFRASTDTQYF. The chain joins TRBV20-1 to TRBJ2-3; unclear D gene. In germline, CDR1 is DFQATT, CDR2 SNEGSKA (reference sequence). The CDR3 spans 15 residues. V lost 0 bases and J lost 0, with 10 bases in between.

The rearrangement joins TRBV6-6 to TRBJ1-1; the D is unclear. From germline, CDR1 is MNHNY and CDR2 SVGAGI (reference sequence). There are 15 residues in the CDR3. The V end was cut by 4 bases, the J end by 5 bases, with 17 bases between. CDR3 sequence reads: CASSSSQPVWTEAFF. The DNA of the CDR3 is TGTGCCAGCAGTTCGTCCCAGCCGGTTTGGACTGAAGCTTTCTTT.

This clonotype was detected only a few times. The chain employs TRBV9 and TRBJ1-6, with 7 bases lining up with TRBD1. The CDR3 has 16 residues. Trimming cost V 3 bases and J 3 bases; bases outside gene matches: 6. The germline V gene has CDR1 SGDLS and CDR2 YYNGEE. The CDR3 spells CASSAGNRGYNSPLHF. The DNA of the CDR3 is TGTGCCAGCAGCGCGGGAAACAGGGGCTATAATTCACCCCTCCACTTT.

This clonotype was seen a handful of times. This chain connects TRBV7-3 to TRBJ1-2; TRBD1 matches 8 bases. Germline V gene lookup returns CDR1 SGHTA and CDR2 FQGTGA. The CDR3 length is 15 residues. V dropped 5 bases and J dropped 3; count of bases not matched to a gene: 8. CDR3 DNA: TGTGCCAGCAGCCCTGGACAGGGCTCCTACTATGGCTACACCTTC. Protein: CASSPGQGSYYGYTF. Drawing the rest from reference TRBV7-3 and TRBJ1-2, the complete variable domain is GAGVSQTPSNKVTEKGKYVELRCDPISGHTALYWYRQSLGQGPEFLIYFQGTGAADDSGLPNDRFFAVRPEGSVSTLKIQRTERGDSAVYLCASSPGQGSYYGYTFGSGTRLTVV.

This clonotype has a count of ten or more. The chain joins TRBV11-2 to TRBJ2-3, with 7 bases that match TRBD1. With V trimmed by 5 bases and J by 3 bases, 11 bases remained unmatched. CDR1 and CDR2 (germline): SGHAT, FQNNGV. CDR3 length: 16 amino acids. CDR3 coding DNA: TGTGCCAGCAGCGCAAAGGGACAGCTTGGGACAGATACGCAGTATTTT. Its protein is CASSAKGQLGTDTQYF.

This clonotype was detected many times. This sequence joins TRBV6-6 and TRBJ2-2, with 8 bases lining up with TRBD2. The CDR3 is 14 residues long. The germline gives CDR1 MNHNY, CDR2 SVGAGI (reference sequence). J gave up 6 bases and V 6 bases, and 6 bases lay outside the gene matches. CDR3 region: CASSPQRESGELFF. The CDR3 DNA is TGTGCCAGCAGCCCCCAGCGGGAGTCCGGGGAGCTGTTTTTT.